This TCR beta chain was found in a study of glioma-infiltrating T cells after dendritic cell vaccination. This clone appeared a few times. None of the glioblastoma patients had an isocitrate dehydrogenase mutation. V was pared by 4 bases and J by 0 bases, with 3 bases of the junction left unmatched. This CDR3 region has 14 residues. Looked up from germline, CDR1 is SEHNR and CDR2 is FQNEAQ (reference sequence). The data were produced by immunoSEQ multiplex PCR, yet TCRdb's version contains in-frame clones alone and is incomplete. Of almost 65,000 clones detected, about 81% appear once; the ten largest clones hold over 9%.

Here the sequenced sample was blood, taken before dendritic cell vaccination. The sequence derives from a human donor with glioblastoma. The rearrangement joins TRBV7-9 to TRBJ2-7; 7 positions match TRBD1. The DNA of the CDR3 is TGTGCCAGCAGCTCCCGGGACAGCTCCTACGAGCAGTACTTC. This codes for CASSSRDSSYEQYF.